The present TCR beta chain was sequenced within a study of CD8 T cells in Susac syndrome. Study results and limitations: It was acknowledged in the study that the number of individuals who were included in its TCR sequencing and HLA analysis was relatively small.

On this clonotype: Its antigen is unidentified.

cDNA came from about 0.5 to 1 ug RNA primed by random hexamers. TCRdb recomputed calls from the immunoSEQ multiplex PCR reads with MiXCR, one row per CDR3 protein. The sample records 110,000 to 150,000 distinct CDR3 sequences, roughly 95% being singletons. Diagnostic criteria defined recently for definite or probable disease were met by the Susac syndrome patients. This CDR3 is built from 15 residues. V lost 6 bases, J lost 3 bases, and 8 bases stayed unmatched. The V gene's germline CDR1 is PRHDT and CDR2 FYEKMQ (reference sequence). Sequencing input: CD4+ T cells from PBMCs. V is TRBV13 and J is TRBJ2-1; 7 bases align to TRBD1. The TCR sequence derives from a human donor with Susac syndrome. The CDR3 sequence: CASRTTGSNYNEQFF. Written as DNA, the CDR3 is TGTGCCAGCAGGACGACAGGGTCTAACTACAATGAGCAGTTCTTC.